Listed below are T cell receptor beta chains from one sample, sequenced in a study of neoadjuvant anti-PD-1 for oral cavity cancer. The table came from immunoSEQ multiplex PCR; TCRdb's copy has only in-frame clones and leaves some out. In the table there are approximately 7,800 clones, 50% to 80% of which are singletons. The specimen was PBMCs, collected after nivolumab (anti-PD-1) treatment. These receptors came from a person aged 35-79 years with oral cavity squamous cell carcinoma. The CDR3 runs from the conserved cysteine through the conserved F or W. The D gene is left open where the match is weak. Clone size is shown for a subset of rows, as once, few, many or a class of expanded clone.

d_call j_call v_call clone_size cdr3_aa cdr3_nt
- TRBJ1-5 TRBV28 few CASCPWGLDQPQHF TGTGCCAGCTGCCCCTGGGGCTTGGACCAGCCCCAGCATTTT
- TRBJ2-5 TRBV12-2 - CASRLVSRRRGRQETQYF TGTGCAAGTCGCTTAGTATCAAGGCGGCGGGGGCGGCAAGAGACCCAGTACTTC
- TRBJ2-7 TRBV6-6 - CASSLRDGSYEQYF TGTGCCAGCAGTTTGCGGGACGGCTCCTACGAGCAGTACTTC
- TRBJ2-7 TRBV10-3 - CAISEGGDEQYF TGTGCCATCAGTGAAGGAGGGGACGAGCAGTACTTC
- TRBJ1-1 TRBV28 few CASSYAGNTEAFF TGTGCCAGCAGCTACGCTGGGAACACTGAAGCTTTCTTT
TRBD2 TRBJ2-7 TRBV6-5 - CASAPGGGVNEQYF TGTGCCAGCGCTCCGGGAGGGGGGGTCAACGAGCAGTACTTC
- TRBJ2-5 TRBV7-9 - CASSPRGPETQYF TGTGCCAGCAGCCCCCGGGGGCCGGAGACCCAGTACTTC
TRBD1 TRBJ1-4 TRBV27 few CASRGTGATTTNEKLFF TGTGCCAGCAGGGGGACAGGGGCGACTACAACTAATGAAAAACTGTTTTTT
TRBD2 TRBJ2-4 TRBV30 few CAWERGLAENIQYF TGTGCCTGGGAGCGGGGGCTGGCCGAAAACATTCAGTACTTC
TRBD2 TRBJ2-2 TRBV9 - CASSVDFPGRAGELFF TGTGCCAGCAGCGTAGATTTTCCAGGGAGGGCCGGGGAGCTGTTTTTT
TRBD2 TRBJ2-3 TRBV19 once CATRPGGGTDTQYF TGTGCCACACGGCCTGGGGGGGGCACAGATACGCAGTATTTT
TRBD2 TRBJ2-5 TRBV4-1 - CASSLMTSGVQETQYF TGCGCCAGCAGCCTAATGACTAGCGGGGTCCAAGAGACCCAGTACTTC
TRBD1 TRBJ1-5 TRBV7-2 - CASSWAGGSNQPQHF TGTGCCAGCAGCTGGGCAGGGGGTAGCAATCAGCCCCAGCATTTT
- TRBJ1-2 TRBV7-8 - CASSSDRSGSGYTF TGTGCCAGCAGCTCTGACAGGTCAGGGTCCGGCTACACCTTC
- TRBJ2-7 TRBV6-1 - CASSEAEGSSYEQYF TGTGCCAGCAGTGAAGCGGAGGGGAGCTCCTACGAGCAGTACTTC
- TRBJ2-7 TRBV7-2 - CASSLEGGSSYEQYF TGTGCCAGCAGCTTAGAAGGGGGGAGCTCCTACGAGCAGTACTTC
TRBD1 TRBJ2-3 TRBV5-1 - CASSLGGTGIDTQYF TGCGCCAGCAGCTTGGGAGGGACAGGTATCGATACGCAGTATTTT
- TRBJ2-5 TRBV7-9 - CASSFGQGVSGGQETQYF TGTGCCAGCAGCTTCGGACAGGGGGTTAGCGGGGGTCAAGAGACCCAGTACTTC
- TRBJ2-3 TRBV5-6 - CASSLVGPGTDTQYF TGTGCCAGCAGCTTGGTAGGGCCAGGGACAGATACGCAGTATTTT
- TRBJ1-1 TRBV5-1 once CASSLQAGVEAFF TGCGCCAGCAGCTTGCAGGCGGGGGTTGAAGCTTTCTTT
TRBD1 TRBJ1-2 TRBV27 - CASSLKGASYGYTF TGTGCCAGCAGTTTAAAGGGGGCGTCCTATGGCTACACCTTC
- TRBJ1-1 TRBV25-1 few CASSPQGGTEAFF TGTGCCAGCAGTCCCCAGGGTGGCACTGAAGCTTTCTTT
- TRBJ1-1 TRBV7-8 - CASSGRGRGLFGLHTEAFF TGTGCCAGCAGCGGACGGGGGCGCGGACTCTTTGGGTTGCACACTGAAGCTTTCTTT
- TRBJ2-1 TRBV28 - CASSSTLDKNYNEQFF TGTGCCAGCAGTTCCACATTGGATAAGAACTACAATGAGCAGTTCTTC
- TRBJ1-1 TRBV2 once CASSGGGATEAFF TGTGCCAGCAGTGGTGGAGGGGCCACTGAAGCTTTCTTT
TRBD1 TRBJ1-6 TRBV9 few CASSVGDSYNSPLHF TGTGCCAGCAGCGTAGGGGACAGCTATAATTCACCCCTCCACTTT
TRBD1 TRBJ2-7 TRBV2 - CASVDRGHEQYF TGTGCCAGTGTGGACAGGGGCCACGAGCAGTACTTC
TRBD2 TRBJ2-2 TRBV6-6 once CASSYLAVNTGELFF TGTGCCAGCAGTTATCTAGCGGTGAACACCGGGGAGCTGTTTTTT
- TRBJ2-7 TRBV11-2 - CASSPAGSGLGEQYF TGTGCCAGCAGCCCTGCAGGGAGCGGGCTGGGGGAGCAGTACTTC
- TRBJ2-5 TRBV7-9 - CASSKTSTQTQYF TGTGCCAGCAGCAAAACTAGCACTCAGACCCAGTACTTC
TRBD1 TRBJ2-3 TRBV28 - CASSLTGGFTDTQYF TGTGCCAGCAGTTTGACAGGGGGATTCACAGATACGCAGTATTTT